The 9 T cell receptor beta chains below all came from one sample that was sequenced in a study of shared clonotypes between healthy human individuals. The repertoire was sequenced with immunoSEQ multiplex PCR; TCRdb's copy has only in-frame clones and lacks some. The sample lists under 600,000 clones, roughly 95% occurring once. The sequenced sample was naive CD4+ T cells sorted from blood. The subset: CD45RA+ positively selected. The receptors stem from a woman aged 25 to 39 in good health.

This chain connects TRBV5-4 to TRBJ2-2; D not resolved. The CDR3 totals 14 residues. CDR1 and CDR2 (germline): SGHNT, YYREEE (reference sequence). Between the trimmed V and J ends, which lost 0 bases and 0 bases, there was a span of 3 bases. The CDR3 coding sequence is TGTGCCAGCAGCTTGGAATCGAACACCGGGGAGCTGTTTTTT. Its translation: CASSLESNTGELFF.

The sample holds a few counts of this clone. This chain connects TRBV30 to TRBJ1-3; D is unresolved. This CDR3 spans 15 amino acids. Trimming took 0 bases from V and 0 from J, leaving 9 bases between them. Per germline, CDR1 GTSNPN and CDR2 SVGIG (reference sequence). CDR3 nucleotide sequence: TGTGCCTGGAGTGTCAGACCTAACTCTGGAAACACCATATATTTT. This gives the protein CAWSVRPNSGNTIYF.

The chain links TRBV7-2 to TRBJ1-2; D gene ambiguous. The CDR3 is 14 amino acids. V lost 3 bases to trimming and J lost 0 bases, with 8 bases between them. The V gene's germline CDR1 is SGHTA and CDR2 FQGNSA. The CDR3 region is CASSFVTPNYGYTF. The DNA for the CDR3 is TGTGCCAGCAGCTTTGTTACCCCTAACTATGGCTACACCTTC.

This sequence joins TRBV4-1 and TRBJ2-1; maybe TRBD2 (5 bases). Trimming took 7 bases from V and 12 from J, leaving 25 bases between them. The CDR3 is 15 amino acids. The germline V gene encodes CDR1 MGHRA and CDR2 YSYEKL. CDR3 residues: CASTKNALASGGQFF. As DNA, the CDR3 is TGCGCCAGCACCAAAAATGCGTTGGCCTCTGGAGGGCAGTTCTTC.

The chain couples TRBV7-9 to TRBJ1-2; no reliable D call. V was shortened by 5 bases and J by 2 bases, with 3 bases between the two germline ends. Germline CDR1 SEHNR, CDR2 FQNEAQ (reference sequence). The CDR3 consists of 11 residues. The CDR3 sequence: CASSENYGYTF. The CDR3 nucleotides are TGTGCCAGCAGCGAAAACTATGGCTACACCTTC. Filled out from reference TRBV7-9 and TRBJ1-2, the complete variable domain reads DTGVSQNPRHKITKRGQNVTFRCDPISEHNRLYWYRQTLGQGPEFLTYFQNEAQLEKSRLLSDRFSAERPKGSFSTLEIQRTEQGDSAMYLCASSENYGYTFGSGTRLTVV.

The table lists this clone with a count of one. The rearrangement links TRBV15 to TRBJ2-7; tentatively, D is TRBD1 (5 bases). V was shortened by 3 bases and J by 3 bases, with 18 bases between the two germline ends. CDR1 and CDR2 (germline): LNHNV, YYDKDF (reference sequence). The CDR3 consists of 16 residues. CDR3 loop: CATSRGPQGGGYEQYF. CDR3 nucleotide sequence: TGTGCCACCAGCAGGGGCCCGCAGGGTGGCGGCTACGAGCAGTACTTC.

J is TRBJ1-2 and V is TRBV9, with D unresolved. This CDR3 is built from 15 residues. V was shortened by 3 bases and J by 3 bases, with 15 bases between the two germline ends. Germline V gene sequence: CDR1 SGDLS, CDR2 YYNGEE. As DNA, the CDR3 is TGTGCCAGCAGCGGGTGGGAAGGGTACGACTATGGCTACACCTTC. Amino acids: CASSGWEGYDYGYTF.

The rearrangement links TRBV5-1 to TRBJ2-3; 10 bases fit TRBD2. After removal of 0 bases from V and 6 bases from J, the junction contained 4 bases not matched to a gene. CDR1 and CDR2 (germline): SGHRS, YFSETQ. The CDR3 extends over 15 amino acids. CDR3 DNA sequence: TGCGCCAGCAGCTTGGTCCAGCGGGAGGGTGATACGCAGTATTTT. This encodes CASSLVQREGDTQYF.

The DNA of the CDR3 is TGTGCCAGCAGCGTAGGCAGCGCAACTAATGAAAAACTGTTTTTT. It translates to CASSVGSATNEKLFF. V is TRBV9 and J is TRBJ1-4; no clear D. This CDR3 region has 15 residues. The V end lost 0 bases, the J end lost 0 bases, and 6 bases lay between the germline ends. CDR1 and CDR2 from the germline V gene are SGDLS and YYNGEE.